This T cell receptor (beta chain) was identified in a study of T cell changes during pregnancy in multiple sclerosis. TCRdb's table, derived via immunoSEQ multiplex PCR, lists solely in-frame clones and lacks some. This sample has over 60,000 clones, with 85% to 95% found just once. Germline V CDR1 and CDR2: SGHRS, YFSETQ. The CDR3 spans 16 residues. V lost 4 bases and J lost 0; bases outside the gene matches: 8. The source of this sequence is a female donor with multiple sclerosis, enrolled in a pregnancy study. The chain carries TRBV5-1 and TRBJ2-3; 7 bases match TRBD1. The sample in question was peripheral blood, obtained in the first trimester of pregnancy. CDR3 DNA: TGCGCCAGCAGCCCCACGACAGGGTTTAGCACAGATACGCAGTATTTT. It codes for CASSPTTGFSTDTQYF.